One sample yielded the 25 T cell receptor beta chains listed below, sequenced in a study of CD8 T cells in Susac syndrome. RNA, at about 0.45 to 1 ug, was reverse transcribed with random hexamers. TCRdb re-analysed the immunoSEQ multiplex PCR reads in MiXCR, keeping a single row per CDR3 protein. This sample carries some 110,000 distinct CDR3 sequences, more than 90% of them seen once, and the ten largest clones take 0.065% to 0.09%. The sample was CD4+ T cells from PBMCs. All receptors derive from a human donor in good health.

J is TRBJ2-7 and V is TRBV30; D call uncertain. The germline V gene encodes CDR1 GTSNPN and CDR2 SVGIG (reference sequence). Trimming removed 4 bases from V and 2 bases from J, with 18 bases in between. The CDR3 is made up of 15 amino acids. DNA for the CDR3: TGTGCCTGGAACAAACCCCAGATAGCAGCCTACGAGCAGTACTTC. It translates to CAWNKPQIAAYEQYF. The full variable domain, with the rest looked up from reference TRBV30 and TRBJ2-7, is SQTIHQWPATLVQPVGSPLSLECTVEGTSNPNLYWYRQAAGRGLQLLFYSVGIGQISSEVPQNLSASRPQDRQFILSSKKLLLSDSGFYLCAWNKPQIAAYEQYFGPGTRLTVT.

This sequence joins TRBV6-5 and TRBJ2-7; 11 positions match TRBD2. V was clipped by 7 bases and J by 7 bases; unmatched bases: 9. CDR1 is MNHEY and CDR2 is SVGAGI in the germline V gene. There are 14 residues in the CDR3. The CDR3 DNA reads TGTGCCAGCAACTTACTAGCGGGGGCCCCGGAGCAGTACTTC. Its protein is CASNLLAGAPEQYF.

The chain uses TRBV20-1 and TRBJ2-5; 8 nucleotides agree with TRBD2. The V and J ends lost 0 bases and 2 bases, in that order; junction bases with no gene match: 5. The CDR3 covers 15 residues. Germline lookup yields CDR1 DFQATT and CDR2 SNEGSKA (reference sequence). The CDR3 bases are TGCAGTGCTAGAGATCGCGGGGGGTCTCAAGAGACCCAGTACTTC. This codes for CSARDRGGSQETQYF.

J is TRBJ2-4 and V is TRBV10-1; D uncertain. CDR3 length equals 13 residues. With 2 bases removed from V and 6 bases from J, the gap between germline ends came to 8 bases. The V gene's germline CDR1 is WNHNN and CDR2 SYGVQD (reference sequence). CDR3: CASSETASNIQYF. The DNA of the CDR3 is TGCGCCAGCAGTGAGACAGCTTCAAACATTCAGTACTTC.

This chain uses TRBV10-3 with TRBJ2-5; TRBD1 agrees at 9 bases. This CDR3 has 15 residues. J was trimmed by 7 bases and V by 0 bases; bases with no gene match: 6. In germline, CDR1 is ENHRY, CDR2 SYGVKD. CDR3 nucleotide sequence: TGTGCCATCAGTGAGTCACAGGGGGCCATTAGGACCCAGTACTTC. Its protein product is CAISESQGAIRTQYF.

This sequence joins TRBV7-9 and TRBJ2-2, with 12 bases aligning to TRBD2. Looked up from germline, CDR1 is SEHNR and CDR2 is FQNEAQ (reference sequence). The CDR3 consists of 17 residues. V trimming: 4 bases; J trimming: 0 bases; junction bases outside the gene matches: 3. The CDR3 is CASSSTSGRSNTGELFF. The CDR3 DNA sequence: TGTGCCAGCAGCTCGACTAGCGGGAGATCGAACACCGGGGAGCTGTTTTTT.

V is TRBV5-6 and J is TRBJ2-7, with 14 nucleotides matching TRBD2. V gave up 2 bases and J gave up 9 bases; unmatched junction bases: 7. Germline CDR1 and CDR2: SGHDT and YYEEEE. The CDR3 sequence is 15 residues long. The CDR3 reads CASSFGRGLAGVQYF. In DNA form, the CDR3 reads TGTGCCAGCAGCTTTGGCAGGGGACTAGCGGGAGTGCAGTACTTC.

This rearrangement joins TRBV6-2 or TRBV6-3 to TRBJ2-1, with D possibly matching TRBD2 (6 bases). Germline values: CDR1 MNHEY, CDR2 SVGEGT. This CDR3 region has 16 residues. Trimming shortened V by 2 bases and J by 10 bases, and 21 bases separated the two germline ends. Here the CDR3 reads CASSYVMSTSIDEQFF. In nucleotides, the CDR3 is TGTGCCAGCAGTTACGTTATGTCAACTAGCATCGACGAGCAGTTCTTC.

This chain connects TRBV3-1 to TRBJ2-1, with D possibly being TRBD2 (5 bases). Germline V gene sequence: CDR1 LGHDT, CDR2 YNNKEL (reference sequence). Trimming stripped 0 bases from V and 8 bases from J, with 8 bases between. The length of the CDR3 is 13 residues. CDR3 coding DNA: TGTGCCAGCAGCCAAGATCACGGGGATGAGCAGTTCTTC. Encoded protein: CASSQDHGDEQFF.

This chain connects TRBV5-1 to TRBJ2-7; no reliable D call. The CDR3 length is 14 residues. Germline V CDR1 and CDR2: SGHRS, YFSETQ. The V and J ends lost 4 bases and 5 bases respectively, with 16 bases between them. CDR3 in amino acids: CASSLRQPDDEQYF. CDR3 nucleotide sequence: TGCGCCAGCAGCCTGAGGCAGCCGGACGACGAGCAGTACTTC. The whole variable domain, filled in from reference TRBV5-1 and TRBJ2-7, reads KAGVTQTPRYLIKTRGQQVTLSCSPISGHRSVSWYQQTPGQGLQFLFEYFSETQRNKGNFPGRFSGRQFSNSRSEMNVSTLELGDSALYLCASSLRQPDDEQYFGPGTRLTVT.

This chain connects TRBV29-1 to TRBJ2-7, with a possible D match to TRBD1 (6 bases). CDR3 length: 12 residues. The germline V gene encodes CDR1 SQVTM and CDR2 ANQGSEA. Trimming pared 7 bases from V and 2 bases from J, leaving 12 bases between. CDR3 nucleotide sequence: TGCAGCGCGGGGACATTTACCTACGAGCAGTACTTC. Its translation is CSAGTFTYEQYF.

This chain uses TRBV5-1 with TRBJ1-1; possibly TRBD1 for D (6 bases). Germline CDR1 SGHRS, CDR2 YFSETQ. The CDR3 has 14 residues. V was pared by 5 bases and J by 3 bases, with 14 bases between. CDR3 amino acids: CASSDRDTHTEAFF. The CDR3 coding sequence is TGCGCCAGCAGTGACCGGGACACTCACACTGAAGCTTTCTTT.

The chain recombines TRBV29-1 with TRBJ2-5; weak D call: TRBD2 (5 bases). Germline V gene data show CDR1 as SQVTM and CDR2 as ANQGSEA. This CDR3 region has 13 residues. The V end lost 3 bases, the J end lost 5 bases, and 13 bases lay between the germline ends. This chain's CDR3 is CSVDKGVGETQYF. The CDR3 bases are TGCAGCGTTGACAAGGGAGTGGGGGAGACCCAGTACTTC.

The V gene is TRBV20-1, the J gene TRBJ2-5, with 14 bases lining up with TRBD2. Per germline, CDR1 DFQATT and CDR2 SNEGSKA (reference sequence). Trimming took 5 bases from V and 4 from J; bases not matched to a gene: 6. CDR3 length equals 15 residues. The CDR3 here is CSAAGTSGSPETQYF. For the CDR3, the DNA is TGCAGTGCTGCCGGGACTAGCGGGAGCCCAGAGACCCAGTACTTC.

This chain uses TRBV12-3 or TRBV12-4 with TRBJ2-7; possibly TRBD1 for D (5 bases). This CDR3 contains 13 residues. V lost 7 bases to trimming and J lost 7 bases, with 17 bases between them. The CDR3 DNA follows: TGTGCCAGCACCTTAGAAGGCCAGGGTGAGCAGTACTTC. It specifies CASTLEGQGEQYF.

The genes are TRBV6-2 or TRBV6-3 and TRBJ2-2; D not resolved. V lost 8 bases and J lost 6, with 13 bases in between. The CDR3 is made up of 13 amino acids. Germline V gene data show CDR1 as MNHEY and CDR2 as SVGEGT. CDR3 sequence: CASQENYAGELFF. For the CDR3, the DNA is TGTGCCAGCCAGGAGAACTACGCCGGGGAGCTGTTTTTT.

This rearrangement joins TRBV11-1 to TRBJ2-3; TRBD2 aligns across 12 bases. Germline V gives CDR1 SGHAT, CDR2 FQDESV (reference sequence). The V segment lost 5 bases and the J segment 4 bases; nucleotides outside the gene matches: 10. The CDR3 runs 17 residues. CDR3 amino acids: CASSTRLAGDGSDTQYF. Written as DNA, the CDR3 is TGTGCCAGCAGCACAAGACTAGCGGGAGATGGCTCAGATACGCAGTATTTT.

The V gene is TRBV3-1, the J gene TRBJ1-4; D ambiguous. Germline V CDR1 and CDR2: LGHDT, YNNKEL (reference sequence). Trimming removed 3 bases at V and 8 bases at J, with 13 bases between. CDR3 length: 14 residues. The CDR3 region has the DNA TGTGCCAGCAGCCAGGACCGAAGAGGGGAAAAACTGTTTTTT. Translated: CASSQDRRGEKLFF. Based on the CDR3 plus reference TRBV3-1 and TRBJ1-4, the full variable domain is DTAVSQTPKYLVTQMGNDKSIKCEQNLGHDTMYWYKQDSKKFLKIMFSYNNKELIINETVPNRFSPKSPDKAHLNLHINSLELGDSAVYFCASSQDRRGEKLFFGSGTQLSVL.

The chain links TRBV6-6 to TRBJ2-7; D might be TRBD2 (7 bases). The CDR3 totals 15 residues. Germline V gene lookup returns CDR1 MNHNY and CDR2 SVGAGI (reference sequence). The germline V and J ends were trimmed by 0 bases and 2 bases, with 11 bases remaining between them. The CDR3 loop is CASSYSRGGAYEQYF. CDR3 bases: TGTGCCAGCAGTTACTCGAGGGGGGGTGCCTACGAGCAGTACTTC.

This clonotype was seen a few times. The chain recombines TRBV7-9 with TRBJ1-1; D is perhaps TRBD1 (6 bases). The CDR3 contains 13 residues. Germline CDR1 and CDR2: SEHNR and FQNEAQ (reference sequence). Trimming left V 5 bases short and J 3 bases short, with 10 bases between. The CDR3, as DNA: TGTGCCAGCAGCCAGCAGGGGTACACTGAAGCTTTCTTT. Its translation: CASSQQGYTEAFF.

The rearrangement uses TRBV5-6 and TRBJ1-2; D uncertain. V gave up 5 bases and J gave up 5 bases, with 16 bases separating them. From germline, CDR1 is SGHDT and CDR2 YYEEEE. The CDR3 is 14 amino acids. The CDR3 bases are TGTGCCAGCAGTAACGCCCCGGGTTCGTATGGCTACACCTTC. The encoded protein is CASSNAPGSYGYTF.

The chain carries TRBV3-1 and TRBJ1-1; D may be TRBD1 (6 bases). CDR1 is LGHDT, CDR2 YNNKEL, per germline (reference sequence). The CDR3 runs 14 residues. V was shortened by 1 base and J by 5 bases, with 11 bases between the two germline ends. DNA of the CDR3: TGTGCCAGCAGCCAAGTCGCAGGGGAAACTGAAGCTTTCTTT. Amino acid sequence: CASSQVAGETEAFF.

The rearrangement uses TRBV29-1 and TRBJ2-7; TRBD1 aligns across 9 bases. The germline V gene encodes CDR1 SQVTM and CDR2 ANQGSEA. This CDR3 comprises 14 residues. Losses at the gene ends were 6 bases for V and 5 bases for J; bases not matched to a gene: 11. The CDR3 region is CSVADRGWTDEQYF. CDR3 nucleotide sequence: TGCAGCGTCGCGGACAGGGGATGGACCGACGAGCAGTACTTC.

V gene TRBV5-1 combines with J gene TRBJ2-7; D is unclear. There are 14 residues in the CDR3. Germline V lookup: CDR1 SGHRS, CDR2 YFSETQ. V was shortened by 7 bases and J by 2 bases, with 16 bases between the two germline ends. The DNA for the CDR3 is TGCGCCAGCTCACCTTTAGCCGCGGCCTACGAGCAGTACTTC. This codes for CASSPLAAAYEQYF.

V is TRBV7-2 and J is TRBJ2-1; D not certain. Germline-derived CDR1 and CDR2 are SGHTA and FQGNSA. The CDR3 contains 15 residues. Trimming took off 0 bases at V and 5 bases at J, with 11 bases between the two ends. The CDR3 protein is CASSLAVGANNEQFF. The CDR3 DNA is TGTGCCAGCAGCTTAGCCGTCGGAGCGAACAATGAGCAGTTCTTC.